The next 30 T cell receptor beta chains were all read from a single sample in a study of blood T cell repertoires in COVID-19. Sequencing used immunoSEQ multiplex PCR; TCRdb keeps in-frame clones, though not all of them. The sample carries 300,000 to 400,000 clones, around 88% recorded once. The sample taken for sequencing was peripheral blood. Receptor source: a man aged 25 to 40 with active or convalescent COVID-19.

This clone was detected only a few times. V usage is TRBV9 and J usage is TRBJ1-2; the D is unclear. This CDR3 region has 14 residues. Germline CDR1 SGDLS, CDR2 YYNGEE. V shed 4 bases and J shed 3 bases, with 13 bases lying between them. CDR3 nucleotide sequence: TGTGCCAGCAGCCCTCCTAGTTCGCACTATGGCTACACCTTC. Amino acids: CASSPPSSHYGYTF.

This chain uses TRBV5-5 with TRBJ2-5; D might be TRBD2 (5 bases). The CDR3 has 14 amino acids. V was cut by 2 bases and J by 2 bases, with 10 bases left in between. Germline assignment: CDR1 SGHKS and CDR2 YYEKEE (reference sequence). The CDR3 here is CASSFFGIQETQYF. The CDR3 region has the DNA TGTGCCAGCAGCTTCTTCGGGATACAAGAGACCCAGTACTTC. Based on the CDR3 plus reference TRBV5-5 and TRBJ2-5, the full variable domain is DAGVTQSPTHLIKTRGQQVTLRCSPISGHKSVSWYQQVLGQGPQFIFQYYEKEERGRGNFPDRFSARQFPNYSSELNVNALLLGDSALYLCASSFFGIQETQYFGPGTRLLVL.

V usage is TRBV4-3 and J usage is TRBJ2-1; a weak D match, TRBD2 (5 bases). Trimming shortened V by 0 bases and J by 3 bases, and 9 bases separated the two germline ends. This CDR3 contains 15 residues. Germline-derived CDR1 and CDR2 are LGHNA and YSLEER. CDR3 nucleotide sequence: TGCGCCAGCAGCCAAGATCTGAGGGACTACAATGAGCAGTTCTTC. Its translation is CASSQDLRDYNEQFF.

This sequence joins TRBV5-1 and TRBJ1-6; D might be TRBD1 (6 bases). Trimming left V 2 bases short and J 0 bases short, with 15 bases between. This CDR3 comprises 18 residues. Germline assignment: CDR1 SGHRS and CDR2 YFSETQ. The CDR3 DNA follows: TGCGCCAGCAGCTTAATGGACAGCTTAAGCTCCTATAATTCACCCCTCCACTTT. Residues: CASSLMDSLSSYNSPLHF.

The V and J genes are TRBV24-1 and TRBJ2-3; perhaps TRBD1 as D (6 bases). Germline values: CDR1 KGHDR, CDR2 SFDVKD. V lost 10 bases and J lost 2, with 24 bases in between. The length of the CDR3 is 17 residues. CDR3 amino acids: CATAGTRASTYTDTQYF. The CDR3 DNA reads TGTGCCACTGCAGGGACAAGGGCCTCTACATACACAGATACGCAGTATTTT.

The chain recombines TRBV19 with TRBJ1-5; no reliable D call. The germline V gene encodes CDR1 LNHDA and CDR2 SQIVND (reference sequence). V lost 1 base, J lost 0 bases, and 7 bases lay in between. This CDR3 has 15 amino acids. CDR3 amino acids: CASSIVQYSNQPQHF. The CDR3 coding sequence is TGTGCCAGTAGTATAGTACAGTATAGCAATCAGCCCCAGCATTTT.

This chain connects TRBV7-2 to TRBJ2-3; perhaps TRBD2 as D (7 bases). The CDR3 covers 16 residues. Germline CDR1 is SGHTA and CDR2 is FQGNSA. Trimming left V 5 bases short and J 5 bases short, with 20 bases between. The CDR3 region is CASSPTSGGVGDTQYF. The CDR3 coding sequence is TGTGCCAGCAGCCCCACTTCGGGGGGCGTGGGAGATACGCAGTATTTT.

The chain carries TRBV5-1 and TRBJ1-2, with a tentative D call TRBD1 (6 bases). There are 14 residues in the CDR3. Germline-derived CDR1 and CDR2 are SGHRS and YFSETQ. With 2 bases removed from V and 2 bases from J, the gap between germline ends came to 10 bases. The CDR3 nucleotides read TGCGCCAGCAGCTTATCAGGGGACAACTATGGCTACACCTTC. This encodes CASSLSGDNYGYTF.

As regards this clone: This same CDR3 is encoded by further DNA sequences in the sample. The chain employs TRBV7-9 and TRBJ1-4; a possible D gene is TRBD1 (6 bases). CDR1 and CDR2 (germline): SEHNR, FQNEAQ (reference sequence). Trimming stripped 5 bases from V and 2 bases from J, with 12 bases between. CDR3 size: 15 residues. CDR3 amino acids: CASSPSGATNEKLFF. The CDR3 DNA is TGTGCCAGCAGCCCGTCAGGGGCGACTAATGAAAAACTGTTTTTT. Drawing the rest from reference TRBV7-9 and TRBJ1-4, the complete variable domain is DTGVSQNPRHKITKRGQNVTFRCDPISEHNRLYWYRQTLGQGPEFLTYFQNEAQLEKSRLLSDRFSAERPKGSFSTLEIQRTEQGDSAMYLCASSPSGATNEKLFFGSGTQLSVL.

The chain is built from TRBV5-1 and TRBJ2-1, with D perhaps matching TRBD1 (5 bases). CDR3 length: 13 residues. Germline CDR1 and CDR2: SGHRS and YFSETQ. The V end lost 4 bases, the J end lost 10 bases, and 15 bases lay between the germline ends. Here the CDR3 reads CASSTVTGPEQFF. CDR3 nucleotides: TGCGCCAGCAGCACCGTTACAGGACCGGAGCAGTTCTTC.

V usage is TRBV6-5 and J usage is TRBJ1-1; a possible D gene is TRBD1 (6 bases). CDR1 MNHEY and CDR2 SVGAGI come from the germline V gene. The CDR3 length is 14 residues. V was cut by 4 bases and J by 3 bases, with 12 bases left in between. The CDR3 DNA reads TGTGCCAGCAGTTTTCAACAGGGACACACTGAAGCTTTCTTT. Residues: CASSFQQGHTEAFF.

The gene calls are TRBV28 and TRBJ2-1; weak D call: TRBD2 (6 bases). The CDR3 contains 14 residues. Deletions cut 7 bases from V and 1 base from J, with 11 bases between. The germline V gene encodes CDR1 MDHEN and CDR2 SYDVKM. The CDR3 sequence: CASTWSGSYNEQFF. The CDR3 bases are TGTGCCAGCACATGGAGCGGGTCCTACAATGAGCAGTTCTTC.

The chain uses TRBV6-6 and TRBJ2-7, with 7 bases that match TRBD2. J lost 3 bases, V lost 8 bases, and 7 bases had no gene match. This CDR3 has 13 amino acids. Germline CDR1 is MNHNY and CDR2 is SVGAGI (reference sequence). The DNA of the CDR3 is TGTGCCAGCGGCCCTAGCGGTCTCTACGAGCAGTACTTC. It codes for CASGPSGLYEQYF.

The V and J genes are TRBV5-1 and TRBJ2-3; no firm D call. V was trimmed by 2 bases and J by 2 bases, leaving 6 bases between them. Germline-derived CDR1 and CDR2 are SGHRS and YFSETQ. This CDR3 spans 13 amino acids. Here the CDR3 reads CASSFVITDTQYF. The DNA for the CDR3 is TGCGCCAGCAGCTTTGTCATCACAGATACGCAGTATTTT.

The CDR3 protein is CASSFDRGGSEKLFF. In DNA form, the CDR3 reads TGTGCCAGTAGTTTCGACAGGGGTGGTAGTGAAAAACTGTTTTTT. The chain carries TRBV19 and TRBJ1-4; TRBD1 matches at 8 bases. Germline CDR1 LNHDA, CDR2 SQIVND (reference sequence). The CDR3 loop spans 15 amino acids. The V segment lost 5 bases and the J segment 7 bases; nucleotides outside the gene matches: 9.

The chain recombines TRBV7-8 with TRBJ1-1; 9 positions match TRBD1. The CDR3 has 16 amino acids. CDR1 is SGHVS, CDR2 FQNEAQ, per germline. With 1 base clipped from V and 1 base from J, the junction kept 4 bases outside the gene matches. CDR3 region: CASSLGVGQGNTEAFF. As DNA, the CDR3 is TGTGCCAGCAGCTTAGGAGTGGGACAGGGGAACACTGAAGCTTTCTTT.

The chain has TRBV10-3 and TRBJ1-5; no clear D gene. The germline V gene encodes CDR1 ENHRY and CDR2 SYGVKD. The length of the CDR3 is 17 residues. V shed 0 bases and J shed 2 bases, with 14 bases lying between them. DNA for the CDR3: TGTGCCATCAGTGAGTCGAGGCAATCGAGGGGCAATCAGCCCCAGCATTTT. It is translated as CAISESRQSRGNQPQHF.

A word on this clone: Other nucleotide sequences from this sample produce the same CDR3. V usage is TRBV12-3 or TRBV12-4 and J usage is TRBJ1-1; D is ambiguous. The germline V and J ends were trimmed by 3 bases and 2 bases, with 4 bases remaining between them. The CDR3 runs to 12 residues. CDR3 residues: CASSFLNTEAFF. In DNA form, the CDR3 reads TGTGCCAGCAGTTTTCTCAACACTGAAGCTTTCTTT.

This sequence joins TRBV7-9 and TRBJ2-1; 13 nucleotides line up with TRBD2. Germline V gives CDR1 SEHNR, CDR2 FQNEAQ (reference sequence). V lost 6 bases to trimming and J lost 5 bases; unmatched junction nucleotides: 7. The CDR3 length is 16 residues. CDR3 sequence reads: CASSSWTSGGNNEQFF. The CDR3 DNA sequence: TGTGCCAGCAGTTCTTGGACTAGCGGGGGCAACAATGAGCAGTTCTTC.

This chain uses TRBV30 with TRBJ1-5, with D possibly being TRBD1 (5 bases). The V gene lost 3 bases and the J gene lost 1 base, with 7 bases spanning the gap. The CDR3 totals 13 residues. The germline V gene has CDR1 GTSNPN and CDR2 SVGIG (reference sequence). CDR3 loop: CAWRGLSNQPQHF. In DNA, the CDR3 is TGTGCCTGGAGGGGACTCAGCAATCAGCCCCAGCATTTT.

The V gene is TRBV4-3, the J gene TRBJ2-7; TRBD2 might be the D (5 bases). Per the germline V gene, CDR1 is LGHNA and CDR2 is YSLEER. This CDR3 spans 13 amino acids. Deletions cut 2 bases from V and 4 bases from J, with 9 bases between. The CDR3 reads CASSQNAGYEQYF. The CDR3 DNA sequence: TGCGCCAGCAGCCAAAATGCGGGTTACGAGCAGTACTTC.

The chain joins TRBV4-1 to TRBJ1-4; the D gene is possibly TRBD1 (5 bases). The CDR3 totals 16 residues. Germline assignment: CDR1 MGHRA and CDR2 YSYEKL. Between the trimmed V and J ends, which lost 0 bases and 6 bases, there was a span of 14 bases. Here the CDR3 reads CASSQDQAGRDEKLFF. CDR3 bases: TGCGCCAGCAGCCAAGATCAGGCAGGGAGGGATGAAAAACTGTTTTTT.

The V call is TRBV10-3, the J call TRBJ1-1, with 8 positions matching TRBD1. The CDR3 is made up of 14 amino acids. Trimming took 6 bases from V and 3 from J; bases not matched to a gene: 6. From germline, CDR1 is ENHRY and CDR2 SYGVKD. The CDR3 region is CAIRPTGEYTEAFF. CDR3 in DNA: TGTGCCATCAGACCGACAGGGGAATACACTGAAGCTTTCTTT.

The chain is built from TRBV24-1 and TRBJ2-1, with 10 positions matching TRBD2. This CDR3 is built from 16 residues. Losses at the gene ends were 0 bases for V and 7 bases for J; bases not matched to a gene: 5. CDR1 is KGHDR, CDR2 SFDVKD, per germline. The CDR3 sequence: CATSDLRTSGVNEQFF. CDR3 sequence (DNA): TGTGCCACCAGTGATTTGCGGACTAGCGGTGTAAATGAGCAGTTCTTC.

This clone occurred a few times. V gene TRBV7-3 combines with J gene TRBJ2-7, with 9 nucleotides matching TRBD2. CDR3 length: 15 amino acids. The germline gives CDR1 SGHTA, CDR2 FQGTGA. The J segment lost 2 bases and the V segment lost 2 bases, leaving 4 bases of the junction unmatched. CDR3 residues: CASSLAGGPAYEQYF. In nucleotides, the CDR3 is TGTGCCAGCAGCTTAGCGGGAGGGCCAGCCTACGAGCAGTACTTC.

The chain employs TRBV3-1 (or the pseudogene TRBV3-2) and TRBJ2-7; the match to TRBD2 covers 10 bases. Germline V gene lookup returns CDR1 LGHDT and CDR2 YNNKEL (reference sequence). The CDR3 extends over 14 amino acids. The junction had 3 bases not matched to a gene; V was cut back by 5 bases and J by 2 bases. CDR3 sequence: CASSWGLATYEQYF. In DNA, the CDR3 is TGTGCCAGCAGCTGGGGACTAGCGACCTACGAGCAGTACTTC.

The rearrangement uses TRBV5-4 and TRBJ2-7; a weak D match, TRBD2 (6 bases). Trimming pared 6 bases from V and 0 bases from J, leaving 22 bases between. The CDR3 extends over 17 amino acids. The germline CDR1 and CDR2 sequences are SGHNT and YYREEE (reference sequence). CDR3 coding DNA: TGTGCCAGCACGCATCAGGAGGAGGGGTTAAGCTCCTACGAGCAGTACTTC. Its translation: CASTHQEEGLSSYEQYF.

V gene TRBV19 combines with J gene TRBJ2-7, with 8 nucleotides matching TRBD1. This CDR3 region has 12 residues. Germline trimming cut 6 bases from V and 12 bases from J; bases unmatched to any gene: 10. The V gene's germline CDR1 is LNHDA and CDR2 SQIVND (reference sequence). CDR3 in amino acids: CASRDRGPWWYF. As DNA, the CDR3 is TGTGCCAGTAGAGACAGGGGCCCGTGGTGGTACTTC.

The chain employs TRBV27 and TRBJ1-1, with TRBD1 as a possible D gene (6 bases). Looked up from germline, CDR1 is MNHEY and CDR2 is SMNVEV (reference sequence). The V end was cut by 2 bases, the J end by 2 bases, with 12 bases between. CDR3 length equals 15 residues. DNA of the CDR3: TGTGCCAGCAGTTTAGTTTCCGGGACAAACACTGAAGCTTTCTTT. Amino acid sequence: CASSLVSGTNTEAFF.

The V call is TRBV9, the J call TRBJ1-3, with 7 bases that match TRBD1. The germline gives CDR1 SGDLS, CDR2 YYNGEE. The V and J ends lost 3 bases and 3 bases, in that order; junction bases with no gene match: 3. CDR3 length: 14 residues. DNA of the CDR3: TGTGCCAGCAGCGGCGACAGGGTTGGAAACACCATATATTTT. Its translation: CASSGDRVGNTIYF.